This TCR beta chain was recorded in a study of cytomegalovirus exposure and HLA in healthy donors. Findings of the study overall: For most TCR sequences rarity was the rule, although some public TCRs occurred in many donors. For cytomegalovirus status, the classifier reportedly gave diagnoses with high specificity and sensitivity. The study labeled more than 150 TCR beta chains cytomegalovirus-associated. Association of a missense DCLRE1C variant with TCR beta V- and J-gene trimming was reported in a later analysis.

V was trimmed by 2 bases and J by 6 bases, leaving 12 bases between them. The germline V gene has CDR1 SGHTS and CDR2 YDEGEE. The CDR3 length is 14 residues. The PCR contained 60 Vbeta and 13 Jbeta primers. Libraries were prepared by immunoSEQ multiplex PCR; TCRdb keeps only in-frame clonotypes and omits some of them. This table holds about 160,000 clones, approximately 80% found once. In regard to this clone: Its antigen is still unknown.

The clonotype comes from a woman between 18 and 29 years old in good health and CMV-seronegative. The sequenced sample was PBMCs. This rearrangement joins TRBV5-8 to TRBJ1-5; a possible D gene is TRBD1 (5 bases). CDR3 coding DNA: TGTGCCAGCAGCTTACTCGGGGGATTTCAGCCCCAGCATTTT. Translated, it gives CASSLLGGFQPQHF.